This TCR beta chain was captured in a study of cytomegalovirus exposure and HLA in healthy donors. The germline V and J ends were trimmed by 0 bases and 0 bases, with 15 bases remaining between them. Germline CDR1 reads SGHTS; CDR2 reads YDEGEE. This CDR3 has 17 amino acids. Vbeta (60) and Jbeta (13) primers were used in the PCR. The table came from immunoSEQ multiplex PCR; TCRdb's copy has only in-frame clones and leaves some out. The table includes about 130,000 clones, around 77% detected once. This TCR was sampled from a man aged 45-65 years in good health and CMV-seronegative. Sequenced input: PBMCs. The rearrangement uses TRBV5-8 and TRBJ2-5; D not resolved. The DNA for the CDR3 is TGTGCCAGCAGCTTGGCCTATGGCACTACGTACCAAGAGACCCAGTACTTC. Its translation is CASSLAYGTTYQETQYF.